The 8 T cell receptor beta chains reported below all come from one sample, sequenced in a study of post-analysis software for immune sequencing data. The study's findings and limits: Five or six TRBV segments were significantly more frequent in patients than in controls. TRBV5-6, TRBV5-1 and TRBV20-1 were among these segments.

Unique molecular identifiers were carried by the TCR beta cDNA libraries. TCRdb reanalysed the PCR reads using MiXCR and keeps one entry per CDR3 protein. The sample carries a few hundred thousand distinct CDR3 sequences, about 39% recorded once. Their antigens are not known. The sequencing input was blood. Receptors originate from a girl aged 2 to 9 with multiple sclerosis.

The gene calls are TRBV7-9 and TRBJ1-1, with 9 positions matching TRBD1. The junction had 5 bases not matched to a gene; V was cut back by 5 bases and J by 7 bases. This CDR3 is 13 amino acids long. Germline V gene lookup returns CDR1 SEHNR and CDR2 FQNEAQ (reference sequence). Here the CDR3 DNA reads TGTGCCAGCAGCACACAGGGGGCCGATGAAGCTTTCTTT. Residues: CASSTQGADEAFF.

The genes are TRBV20-1 and TRBJ2-1; 11 nucleotides align to TRBD2. Germline V gene data show CDR1 as DFQATT and CDR2 as SNEGSKA (reference sequence). The CDR3 totals 14 residues. V was clipped by 6 bases and J by 5 bases; unmatched bases: 6. The CDR3 region is CSAPPGLADNEQFF. Here the CDR3 DNA reads TGCAGTGCCCCACCGGGACTAGCGGACAATGAGCAGTTCTTC.

On this clonotype: Germline and junction disagree at one end, which may indicate a read error. This rearrangement joins TRBV7-9 to TRBJ2-6; possible D gene TRBD1, 5 bases. The CDR3 covers 16 residues. Germline V gene sequence: CDR1 SEHNR, CDR2 FQNEAQ (reference sequence). The CDR3 region has the DNA TGTGCCAGCAGCTTAGCAGCGCACTCTGGGGCCAACGTCCAGACTTTC. It translates to CASSLAAHSGANVQTF.

The rearrangement joins TRBV10-3 to TRBJ1-2; maybe TRBD1 (5 bases). This CDR3 is built from 15 residues. Trimming left V 0 bases short and J 4 bases short, with 12 bases between. Germline CDR1 is ENHRY and CDR2 is SYGVKD. The CDR3 spells CAISESGRSCYGYTF. The CDR3 DNA reads as TGTGCCATCAGTGAGTCGGGACGGTCTTGCTATGGCTACACCTTC.

CDR3 residues: CASSQGTATYEQYF. Written as DNA, the CDR3 is TGTGCCAGCAGCCAAGGGACAGCTACCTACGAGCAGTACTTC. The chain uses TRBV4-2 and TRBJ2-7, with D maybe TRBD1 (6 bases). V lost 1 base and J 2 bases, leaving 9 bases between the germline ends. The CDR3 runs to 14 residues. Germline values: CDR1 LGHNA, CDR2 YNFKEQ.

A few counts support this clonotype. The V gene is TRBV5-1, the J gene TRBJ2-1; D may be TRBD1 or TRBD2 (6 bases each). From germline, CDR1 is SGHRS and CDR2 YFSETQ. Trimming removed 4 bases from V and 10 bases from J, with 15 bases in between. There are 13 residues in the CDR3. CDR3 coding DNA: TGCGCCAGCAGCCCCCGATTAGGGGGGGAGCAGTTCTTC. It yields the protein CASSPRLGGEQFF.

The genes are TRBV12-3 or TRBV12-4 and TRBJ2-1; TRBD2 might be the D (5 bases). The CDR3 is made up of 13 amino acids. V dropped 7 bases and J dropped 8 bases, with 15 bases sitting between them. The CDR3 DNA follows: TGTGCCAGCATCCACGGGATCGGCCATGAGCAGTTCTTC. The encoded protein is CASIHGIGHEQFF.

The gene calls are TRBV7-9 and TRBJ1-2; D unclear. CDR1 SEHNR and CDR2 FQNEAQ come from the germline V gene (reference sequence). V dropped 5 bases and J dropped 5 bases, with 15 bases sitting between them. CDR3 length: 14 residues. CDR3 residues: CASSPPRAGYGYTF. CDR3 coding DNA: TGTGCCAGCAGCCCCCCCCGGGCCGGGTATGGCTACACCTTC.